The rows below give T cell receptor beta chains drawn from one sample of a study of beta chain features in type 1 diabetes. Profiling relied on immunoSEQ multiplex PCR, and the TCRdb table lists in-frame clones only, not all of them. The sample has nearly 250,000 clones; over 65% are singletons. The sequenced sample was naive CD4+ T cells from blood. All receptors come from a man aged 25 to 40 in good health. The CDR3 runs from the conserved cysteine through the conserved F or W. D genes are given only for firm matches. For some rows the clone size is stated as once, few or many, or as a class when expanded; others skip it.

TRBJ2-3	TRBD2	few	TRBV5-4	TGTGCCAGCAGCTTACACGGGACTAGCGGAGCGAAATCTAGCACAGATACGCAGTATTTT	CASSLHGTSGAKSSTDTQYF
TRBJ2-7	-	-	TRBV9	TGTGCCAGCAGCGTAGAGGGGGAACGCTACGAGCAGTACTTC	CASSVEGERYEQYF
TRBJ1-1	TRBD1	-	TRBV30	TGTGCCTGGACGGGGGACAGGGGAAACACTGAAGCTTTCTTT	CAWTGDRGNTEAFF
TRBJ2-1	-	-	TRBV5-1	TGCGCCAGCAGCTTGCTGATGGTCCTGGGGTACAATGAGCAGTTCTTC	CASSLLMVLGYNEQFF
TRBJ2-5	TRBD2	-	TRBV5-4	TGTGCCAGCACCCCGGGATTAGCGGGAGGCAGTGAGACCCAGTACTTC	CASTPGLAGGSETQYF
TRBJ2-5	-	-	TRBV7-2	TGTGCCAGCAGCTTAGTCGGATTGGAGACCCAGTACTTC	CASSLVGLETQYF
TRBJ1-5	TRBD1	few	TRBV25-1	TGTGCCAGCAGGCAGACAGGGGTTGGGTATCAGCCCCAGCATTTT	CASRQTGVGYQPQHF
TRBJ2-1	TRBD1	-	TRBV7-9	TGTGCCAGCAGCCGGGGACAGAACTCCTACAATGAGCAGTTCTTC	CASSRGQNSYNEQFF
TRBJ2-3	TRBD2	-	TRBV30	TGTGCCTGGAGTACGGGACTAGCGGGGGCCCCGCAGTATTTT	CAWSTGLAGAPQYF
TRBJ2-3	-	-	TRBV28	TGTGCCAGCAGTCCGACCTGGGCTTCTAGCACAGATACGCAGTATTTT	CASSPTWASSTDTQYF
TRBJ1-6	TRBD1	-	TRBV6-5	TGTGCCAGCCGACAGGGAAGGTTTTCACCCCTCCACTTT	CASRQGRFSPLHF
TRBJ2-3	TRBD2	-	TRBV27	TGTGCCAGCAGTTTTCGACTAGCGGGCACAGATACGCAGTATTTT	CASSFRLAGTDTQYF
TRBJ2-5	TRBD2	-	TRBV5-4	TGTGCCAGCAGCTTTCCTAGCGGGAGCTCGACAGAGACCCAGTACTTC	CASSFPSGSSTETQYF
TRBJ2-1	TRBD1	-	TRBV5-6	TGTGCCAGCAGCTTGTGGACAGGGTCCTACAATGAGCAGTTCTTC	CASSLWTGSYNEQFF
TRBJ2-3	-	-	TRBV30	TGTGCCTGGGCCCGACTGAGCCTCACAGATACGCAGTATTTT	CAWARLSLTDTQYF
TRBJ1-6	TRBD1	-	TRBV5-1	TGCGCCAGCGGCCGGGACAGGGGCTATAATTCACCCCTCCACTTT	CASGRDRGYNSPLHF
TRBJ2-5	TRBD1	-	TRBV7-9	TGTGCGACAAGCAGGGGGCAAGAGACCCAGTACTTC	CATSRGQETQYF
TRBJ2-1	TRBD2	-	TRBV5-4	TGTGCCAGCAGACTAGCGGGAGGGCGGAATGAGCAGTTCTTC	CASRLAGGRNEQFF
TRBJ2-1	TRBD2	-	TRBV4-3	TGCGCCAGCAGCCTTGTCGGCGGGAGCTACAATGAGCAGTTCTTC	CASSLVGGSYNEQFF
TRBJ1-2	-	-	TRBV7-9	TGTGCCTCCGAGGGGTATGGCTACACCTTC	CASEGYGYTF
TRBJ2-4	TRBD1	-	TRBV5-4	TGTGCCAGCAGCCCTGCCCCCGGACAGGTCCGAGCCAAAAACATTCAGTACTTC	CASSPAPGQVRAKNIQYF
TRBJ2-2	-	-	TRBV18	TGTGCCAGCTCACAGTCGCCCGCATCGGGGGAGCTGTTTTTT	CASSQSPASGELFF
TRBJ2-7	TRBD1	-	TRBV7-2	TGTGCCAGCAGCTTGGGGGGGACAGGGTTTTACGAGCAGTACTTC	CASSLGGTGFYEQYF
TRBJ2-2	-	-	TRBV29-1	TGCAGCGTTACATGGCCAGACCTCACCGGGGAGCTGTTTTTT	CSVTWPDLTGELFF
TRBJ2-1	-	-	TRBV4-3	TGCGCCAGCAGCCAAGATACCGGACGCAATGAGCAGTTCTTC	CASSQDTGRNEQFF
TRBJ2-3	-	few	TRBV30	TGTGCCTGGAGGGGGCCCACAGATACGCAGTATTTT	CAWRGPTDTQYF
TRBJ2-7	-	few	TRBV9	TGTGCCAGCAGCGTAGACGGAGGGAGCTCCTACGAGCAGTACTTC	CASSVDGGSSYEQYF
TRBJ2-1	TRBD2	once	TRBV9	TGTGCCAGCAGCGTAGGACTAGCGTCCTACAATGAGCAGTTCTTC	CASSVGLASYNEQFF
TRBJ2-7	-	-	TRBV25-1	TGTGCCAGCAGTGAATCCGGGAGCTCCTACGAGCAGTACTTC	CASSESGSSYEQYF
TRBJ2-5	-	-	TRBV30	TGTGCCTGGAGGGTCCCACACGGGGAGACCCAGTACTTC	CAWRVPHGETQYF
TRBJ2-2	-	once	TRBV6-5	TGTGCCAGCAGTTACACGGGGAACACCGGGGAGCTGTTTTTT	CASSYTGNTGELFF
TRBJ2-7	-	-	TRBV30	TGTGCCCTAGCCCGCCTCACCGGAGGCGAGCAGTACTTC	CALARLTGGEQYF
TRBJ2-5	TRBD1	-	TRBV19	TGTGCCAGTAGTTCGACAGGGGTCAGAGGAGAGACCCAGTACTTC	CASSSTGVRGETQYF
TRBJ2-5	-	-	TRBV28	TGTGCCAGCACCCCCGGGACCCCTCAAGAGACCCAGTACTTC	CASTPGTPQETQYF
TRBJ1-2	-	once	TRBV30	TGTGCCTGGAGCGCAACAGGGATTGGAGGCTACACCTTC	CAWSATGIGGYTF
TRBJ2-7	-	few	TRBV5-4	TGTGCCAGCAGCACGGGACTTGGGGGAATCTACGAGCAGTACTTC	CASSTGLGGIYEQYF
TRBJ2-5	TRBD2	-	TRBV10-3	TGTGCCATCAGGAGCGGGGGCCAAGAGACCCAGTACTTC	CAIRSGGQETQYF
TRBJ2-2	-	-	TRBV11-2	TGTGCCAGCAGCTGGAGAGGGACGAACACCGGGGAGCTGTTTTTT	CASSWRGTNTGELFF
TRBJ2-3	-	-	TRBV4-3	TGCGCCAGCAGCCAAGTCGGGACGAAAGATACGCAGTATTTT	CASSQVGTKDTQYF
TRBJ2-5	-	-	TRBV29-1	TGCAGCGTTGGCGAGGAGACCCAGTACTTC	CSVGEETQYF
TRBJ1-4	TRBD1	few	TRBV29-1	TGCAGCGTCTCCGGACAGGGGGCTGAAAAACTGTTTTTT	CSVSGQGAEKLFF
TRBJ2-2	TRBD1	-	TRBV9	TGTGCCAGCAGCACCCGACAGGGGGTTACGAACACCGGGGAGCTGTTTTTT	CASSTRQGVTNTGELFF
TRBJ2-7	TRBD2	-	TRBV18	TGTGCCAGCTCATTAGCGGGAAATGGGTACGAGCAGTACTTC	CASSLAGNGYEQYF
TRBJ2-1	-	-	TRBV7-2	TGTGCCAGCACCATTCCAACGGCCTTAGAGCAGTTCTTC	CASTIPTALEQFF
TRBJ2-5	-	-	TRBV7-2	TGTGCCAGCAGCTTAGCGCACTGGGGCCAGTACTTC	CASSLAHWGQYF
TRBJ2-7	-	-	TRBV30	TGTGCCTGGAGGGTATTCCAAGCCGGGGACGAAGCCTACGAGCAGTACTTC	CAWRVFQAGDEAYEQYF
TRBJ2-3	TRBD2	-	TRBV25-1	TGTGCCAGCAGAATCAGCGGGAGTAGGGGAGATACGCAGTATTTT	CASRISGSRGDTQYF
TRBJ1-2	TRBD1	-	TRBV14	TGTGCCAGCAGCCCATCGGGACAGCCTAACTATGGCTACACCTTC	CASSPSGQPNYGYTF
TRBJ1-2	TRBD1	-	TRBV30	TGTGCCTGGGGAGGACAGGGGAACTATGGCTACACCTTC	CAWGGQGNYGYTF
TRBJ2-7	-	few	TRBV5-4	TGTGCCAGCAGCTTGGCCCAGGGGCCCTACGAGCAGTACTTC	CASSLAQGPYEQYF
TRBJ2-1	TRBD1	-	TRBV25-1	TGTGCCAGCAGTGACCTGGACAGGGGCCCCAATGAGCAGTTCTTC	CASSDLDRGPNEQFF
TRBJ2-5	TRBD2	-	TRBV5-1	TGCGCCAGCAGCGTTAGCGGGAGGGAAGAGACCCAGTACTTC	CASSVSGREETQYF
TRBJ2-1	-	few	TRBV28	TGTGCCAGCAGGCGCCATGACCCCGTAGGAGAGCAGTTCTTC	CASRRHDPVGEQFF
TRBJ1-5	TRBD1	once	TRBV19	TGTGCCACCGAGCACAGGGGGGACGGGAAGCCCCAGCATTTT	CATEHRGDGKPQHF
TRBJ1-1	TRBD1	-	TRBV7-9	TGTGCCAGCAGCTCGGGACAGCCGGGCACTGAAGCTTTCTTT	CASSSGQPGTEAFF
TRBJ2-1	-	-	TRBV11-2	TGTGCCAGCAGCTTAGATTTGGTGATCTCCTACAATGAGCAGTTCTTC	CASSLDLVISYNEQFF
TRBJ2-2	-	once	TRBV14	TGTGCCAGCAGCCAAGGTGCTAACGGGGAGCTGTTTTTT	CASSQGANGELFF
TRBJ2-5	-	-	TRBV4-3	TGCGCCAGCAGCCAAGATATGGGGGAGACCCAGTACTTC	CASSQDMGETQYF